This T cell receptor (beta chain) originates from a study of spatial heterogeneity in lung cancer. Study-level background: Within raw reads, each unique TCR and UMI combination appeared on average more than ten times.

This clonotype was observed at least ten times. Germline V gene lookup returns CDR1 SNHLY and CDR2 FYNNEI. Trimming removed 6 bases from V and 13 bases from J; junction bases left unmatched: 8. The CDR3 runs to 11 residues. The time point here: blood at routine non-recurrence follow-up after resection. Extraction of whole RNA from tumor, nontumor lung or frozen PBMC preceded unsorted sequencing. All TCR cDNA molecules were individually tagged with a unique molecular identifier. TCRdb itself ran the 5' RACE reads through MiXCR, one entry per CDR3 protein. The sample contains about 120,000 distinct CDR3 sequences, 10% to 15% of which appear only once.

Sequenced here: PBMCs, sampled at follow-up. V usage is TRBV2 and J usage is TRBJ1-1; 7 bases are shared with TRBD1. This receptor was identified in a male donor with early-stage non-small cell lung cancer. The CDR3 bases are TGTGCCAGCAGGGTCAGGGGGAGCTTTTTCTTT. Amino acids: CASRVRGSFFF.